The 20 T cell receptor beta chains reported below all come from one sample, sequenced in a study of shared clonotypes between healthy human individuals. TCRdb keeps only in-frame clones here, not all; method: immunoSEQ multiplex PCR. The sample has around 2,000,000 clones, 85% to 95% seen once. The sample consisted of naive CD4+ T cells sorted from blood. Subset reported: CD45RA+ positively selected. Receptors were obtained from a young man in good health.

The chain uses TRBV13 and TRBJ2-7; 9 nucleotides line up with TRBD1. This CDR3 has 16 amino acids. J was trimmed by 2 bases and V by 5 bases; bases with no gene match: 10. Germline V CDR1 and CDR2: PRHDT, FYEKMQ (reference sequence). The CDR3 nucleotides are TGTGCCAGCAGCCCGGACAGGGGAGAATCTGCCTACGAGCAGTACTTC. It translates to CASSPDRGESAYEQYF.

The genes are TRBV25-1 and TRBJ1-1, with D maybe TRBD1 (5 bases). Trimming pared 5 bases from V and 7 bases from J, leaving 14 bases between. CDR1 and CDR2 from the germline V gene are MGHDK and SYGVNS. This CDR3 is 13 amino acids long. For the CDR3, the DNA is TGTGCCAGCAGTTTGGTCCGGGGGAGTGAAGCTTTCTTT. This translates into CASSLVRGSEAFF.

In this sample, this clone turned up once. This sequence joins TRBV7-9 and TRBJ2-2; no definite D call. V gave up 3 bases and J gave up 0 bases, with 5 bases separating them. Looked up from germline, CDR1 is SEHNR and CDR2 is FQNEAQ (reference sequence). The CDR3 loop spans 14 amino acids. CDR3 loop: CASSFRTNTGELFF. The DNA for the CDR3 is TGTGCCAGCAGCTTTAGGACGAACACCGGGGAGCTGTTTTTT.

The CDR3 reads CASSRDRGWTNEKLFF. CDR3 in DNA: TGTGCCAGCAGCCGAGACAGGGGGTGGACTAATGAAAAACTGTTTTTT. The rearrangement links TRBV7-2 to TRBJ1-4; 9 nucleotides agree with TRBD1. Trimming removed 5 bases from V and 2 bases from J; junction bases left unmatched: 6. This CDR3 spans 16 amino acids. From germline, CDR1 is SGHTA and CDR2 FQGNSA.

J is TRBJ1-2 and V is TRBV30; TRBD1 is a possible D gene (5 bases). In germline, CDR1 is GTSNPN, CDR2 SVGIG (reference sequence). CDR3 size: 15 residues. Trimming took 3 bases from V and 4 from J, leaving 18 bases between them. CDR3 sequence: CAWSRQGTLPYGYTF. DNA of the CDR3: TGTGCCTGGAGCCGACAAGGGACTCTACCCTATGGCTACACCTTC. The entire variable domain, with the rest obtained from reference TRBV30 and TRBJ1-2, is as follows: SQTIHQWPATLVQPVGSPLSLECTVEGTSNPNLYWYRQAAGRGLQLLFYSVGIGQISSEVPQNLSASRPQDRQFILSSKKLLLSDSGFYLCAWSRQGTLPYGYTFGSGTRLTVV.

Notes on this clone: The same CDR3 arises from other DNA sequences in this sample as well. CDR3 in amino acids: CASSLRDSNTEAFF. The CDR3 nucleotides read TGTGCCAGCAGCCTAAGGGACAGTAACACTGAAGCTTTCTTT. The rearrangement joins TRBV7-6 to TRBJ1-1; TRBD1 agrees at 7 bases. Germline values: CDR1 SGHVS, CDR2 FNYEAQ. The CDR3 contains 14 residues. Trimming took 5 bases from V and 2 from J; bases not matched to a gene: 5.

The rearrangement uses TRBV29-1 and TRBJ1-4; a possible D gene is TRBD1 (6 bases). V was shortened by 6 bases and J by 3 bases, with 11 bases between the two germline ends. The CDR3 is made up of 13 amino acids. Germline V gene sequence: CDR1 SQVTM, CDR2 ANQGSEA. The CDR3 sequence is CSVRDTANEKLFF. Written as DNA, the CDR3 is TGCAGCGTGCGGGACACCGCTAATGAAAAACTGTTTTTT.

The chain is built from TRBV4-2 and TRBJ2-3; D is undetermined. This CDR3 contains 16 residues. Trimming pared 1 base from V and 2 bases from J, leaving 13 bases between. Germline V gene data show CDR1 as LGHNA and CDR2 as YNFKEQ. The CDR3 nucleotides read TGTGCCAGCAGCCAAGGGGCCGGTTTCAACACAGATACGCAGTATTTT. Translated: CASSQGAGFNTDTQYF.

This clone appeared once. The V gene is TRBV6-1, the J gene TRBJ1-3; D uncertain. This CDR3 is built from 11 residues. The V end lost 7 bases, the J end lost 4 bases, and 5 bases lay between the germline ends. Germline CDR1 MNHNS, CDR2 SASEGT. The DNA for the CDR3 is TGTGCCAGCATGGGGGGAAACACCATATATTTT. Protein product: CASMGGNTIYF.

CDR3: CASSLGTPGRSSGNTIYF. In DNA form, the CDR3 reads TGTGCCAGCAGCTTGGGAACCCCGGGACGGAGCTCTGGAAACACCATATATTTT. V gene TRBV5-8 combines with J gene TRBJ1-3; D might be TRBD1 (5 bases). This CDR3 is built from 18 residues. V lost 0 bases and J 0 bases, leaving 16 bases between the germline ends. Germline CDR1 SGHTS, CDR2 YDEGEE.

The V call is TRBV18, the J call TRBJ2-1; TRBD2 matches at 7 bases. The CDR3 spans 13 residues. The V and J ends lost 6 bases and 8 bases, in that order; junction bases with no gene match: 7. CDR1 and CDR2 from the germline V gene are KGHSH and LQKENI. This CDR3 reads CASSPGLVDEQFF. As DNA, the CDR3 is TGTGCCAGCTCGCCTGGACTAGTCGATGAGCAGTTCTTC.

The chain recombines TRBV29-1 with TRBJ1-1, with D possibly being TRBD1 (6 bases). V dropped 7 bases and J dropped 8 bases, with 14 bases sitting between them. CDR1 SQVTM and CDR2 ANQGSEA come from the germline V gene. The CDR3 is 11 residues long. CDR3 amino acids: CSAHRVTEAFF. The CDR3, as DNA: TGCAGCGCCCACAGGGTAACCGAAGCTTTCTTT.

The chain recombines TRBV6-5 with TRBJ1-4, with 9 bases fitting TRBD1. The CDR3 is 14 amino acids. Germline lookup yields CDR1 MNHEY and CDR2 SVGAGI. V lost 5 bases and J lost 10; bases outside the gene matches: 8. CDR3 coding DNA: TGTGCCAGCAGTGCGGACAGGGGTGTGCGAAAACTGTTTTTT. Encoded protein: CASSADRGVRKLFF.

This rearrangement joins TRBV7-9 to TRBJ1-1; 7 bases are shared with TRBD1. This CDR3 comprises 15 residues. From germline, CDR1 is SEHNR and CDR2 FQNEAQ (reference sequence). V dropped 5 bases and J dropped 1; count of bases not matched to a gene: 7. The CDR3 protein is CASSPRQGRNTEAFF. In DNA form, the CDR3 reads TGTGCCAGCAGCCCCAGACAGGGAAGGAACACTGAAGCTTTCTTT.

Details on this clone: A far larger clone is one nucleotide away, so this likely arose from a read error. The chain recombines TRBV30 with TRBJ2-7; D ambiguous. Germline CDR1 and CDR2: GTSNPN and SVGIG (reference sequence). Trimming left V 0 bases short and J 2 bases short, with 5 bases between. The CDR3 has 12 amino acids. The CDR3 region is CAWSVQTYEQYF. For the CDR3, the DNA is TGTGCCTGGAGTGTACAAACCTACGAGCAGTACTTC.

The CDR3 DNA reads as TGCGCCAGCAGCCAAGTCGCGGGAACTGGGTCTGGGGCCAACGTCCTGACTTTC. This gives the protein CASSQVAGTGSGANVLTF. The V call is TRBV4-1, the J call TRBJ2-6; D is possibly TRBD2 (6 bases). The CDR3 has 18 residues. CDR1 and CDR2 from the germline V gene are MGHRA and YSYEKL. The ends were cut back, 1 base at V and 1 base at J, with 14 bases in the middle.

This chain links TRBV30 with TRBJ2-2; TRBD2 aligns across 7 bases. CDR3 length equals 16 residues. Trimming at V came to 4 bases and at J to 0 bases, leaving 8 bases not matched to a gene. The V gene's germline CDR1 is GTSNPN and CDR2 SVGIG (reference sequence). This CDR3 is CAWNPLAGPNTGELFF. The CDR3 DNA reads TGTGCCTGGAACCCTTTAGCGGGCCCGAACACCGGGGAGCTGTTTTTT.

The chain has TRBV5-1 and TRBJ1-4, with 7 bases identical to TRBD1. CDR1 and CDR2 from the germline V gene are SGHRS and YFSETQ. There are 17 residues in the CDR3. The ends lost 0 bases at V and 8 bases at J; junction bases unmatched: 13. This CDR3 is CASSLAPGQFSFEKLFF. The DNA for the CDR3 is TGCGCCAGCAGCTTGGCGCCGGGACAGTTCTCATTCGAAAAACTGTTTTTT.

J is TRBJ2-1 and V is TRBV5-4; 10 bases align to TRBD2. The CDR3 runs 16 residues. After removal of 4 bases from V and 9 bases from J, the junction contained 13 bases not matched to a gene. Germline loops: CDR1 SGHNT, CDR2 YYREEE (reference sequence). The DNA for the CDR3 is TGTGCCAGCAGCCACGGGACTAGCGCCCCTAGGAGTGAGCAGTTCTTC. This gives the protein CASSHGTSAPRSEQFF. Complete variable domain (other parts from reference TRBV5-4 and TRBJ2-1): ETGVTQSPTHLIKTRGQQVTLRCSSQSGHNTVSWYQQALGQGPQFIFQYYREEENGRGNFPPRFSGLQFPNYSSELNVNALELDDSALYLCASSHGTSAPRSEQFFGPGTRLTVL.

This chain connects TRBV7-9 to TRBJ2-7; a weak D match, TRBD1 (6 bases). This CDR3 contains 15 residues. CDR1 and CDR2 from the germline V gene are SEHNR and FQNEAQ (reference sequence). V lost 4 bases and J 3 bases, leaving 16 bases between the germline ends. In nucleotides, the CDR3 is TGTGCCAGCAGCTCAGCACAGGGCGGCCACTACGAGCAGTACTTC. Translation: CASSSAQGGHYEQYF.